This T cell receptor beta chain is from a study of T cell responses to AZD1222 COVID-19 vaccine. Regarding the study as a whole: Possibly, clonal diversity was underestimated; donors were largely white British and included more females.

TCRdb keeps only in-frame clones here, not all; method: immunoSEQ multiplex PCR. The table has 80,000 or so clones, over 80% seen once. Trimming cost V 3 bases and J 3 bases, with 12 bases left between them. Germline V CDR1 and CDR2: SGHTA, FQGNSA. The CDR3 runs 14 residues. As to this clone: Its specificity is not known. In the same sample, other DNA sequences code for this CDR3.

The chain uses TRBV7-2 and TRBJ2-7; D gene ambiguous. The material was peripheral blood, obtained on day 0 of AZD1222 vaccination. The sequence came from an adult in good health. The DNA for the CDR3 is TGTGCCAGCAGCTTGGCTGGAGCAGACTACGAGCAGTACTTC. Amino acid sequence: CASSLAGADYEQYF.